This T cell receptor beta chain was recovered during a study of OX40 agonist ivuxolimab in advanced cancers. Turning to the study itself: Dose-escalation cases comprised hepatocellular carcinoma, melanoma, renal cell or head and neck cancer. Patients with prior anti-PD-1, anti-PD-L1 or anti-CTLA-4 therapy were eligible; approximately 40% had some. Study-wide findings and caveats: At 0.1 to 3.0 mg/kg, clonal expansion of CD4+ and CD8+ blood T cells had occurred by week 6.

Trimming took off 0 bases at V and 4 bases at J, with 23 bases between the two ends. The CDR3 contains 19 residues. In its sample, this clone was seen once. Its antigen is undetermined. Assay used: immunoSEQ multiplex PCR; TCRdb lists only in-frame clones, some missing. The data show over 70,000 clones, approximately 91% seen once. The sample was CD4+ or CD8+ T cells sorted from blood, taken in a trial of the OX40 agonist ivuxolimab. The V call is TRBV23-1, the J call TRBJ2-3, with unresolved D. TRBV23-1 is an open reading frame whose function is uncertain. The TCR originated in an adult with an advanced solid tumor such as melanoma, head and neck, liver or kidney cancer. CDR3 in amino acids: CASSQSPLMVKKKADTQYF. In nucleotides, the CDR3 is TGCGCCAGCAGTCAATCCCCCCTGATGGTAAAGAAAAAGGCAGATACGCAGTATTTT.